The 21 T cell receptor beta chains below all came from one sample that was sequenced in a study of cytomegalovirus exposure and HLA in healthy donors. The study ran its PCR with 60 Vbeta and 13 Jbeta primers. Sequencing was performed with immunoSEQ multiplex PCR; in TCRdb, only in-frame clones are kept and a portion is missing. The sample holds 150,000 to 200,000 clones, about 9% seen once. The material sequenced was PBMCs. The receptors here all came from a woman aged 25 to 39 in good health and CMV-seropositive.

With respect to this clone: Other DNA sequences from this sample encode an identical CDR3 as well. The chain combines TRBV5-1 with TRBJ1-3; no clear D gene. CDR1 SGHRS and CDR2 YFSETQ come from the germline V gene. V was cut by 1 base and J by 1 base, with 6 bases left in between. The CDR3 has 14 residues. The CDR3 region is CASSLSGSGNTIYF. The CDR3 DNA reads TGCGCCAGCAGCTTGTCAGGTTCTGGAAACACCATATATTTT.

This CDR3 reads CASSHLGRDQETQYF. The CDR3 region has the DNA TGTGCCAGCAGCCACCTAGGGAGGGACCAAGAGACCCAGTACTTC. The chain joins TRBV7-6 to TRBJ2-5; 7 nucleotides align to TRBD2. Germline loops: CDR1 SGHVS, CDR2 FNYEAQ. The junction had 6 bases not matched to a gene; V was cut back by 5 bases and J by 0 bases. The CDR3 runs 15 residues. The full variable domain, in which reference TRBV7-6 and TRBJ2-5 provide the parts outside the CDR3, is GAGVSQSPRYKVTKRGQDVALRCDPISGHVSLYWYRQALGQGPEFLTYFNYEAQQDKSGLPNDRFSAERPEGSISTLTIQRTEQRDSAMYRCASSHLGRDQETQYFGPGTRLLVL.

This chain joins TRBV11-2 and TRBJ1-2; no clear D gene. Germline V gene data show CDR1 as SGHAT and CDR2 as FQNNGV. Trimming took off 5 bases at V and 3 bases at J, with 13 bases between the two ends. CDR3 size: 14 residues. The CDR3 loop is CASSHQEADYGYTF. In nucleotides, the CDR3 is TGTGCCAGCAGCCATCAGGAGGCGGACTATGGCTACACCTTC.

The chain employs TRBV5-4 and TRBJ1-4; D gene uncertain. Trimming left V 2 bases short and J 3 bases short, with 8 bases between. There are 14 residues in the CDR3. The V gene's germline CDR1 is SGHNT and CDR2 YYREEE (reference sequence). CDR3 sequence: CASSLTPANEKLFF. The CDR3 coding sequence is TGTGCCAGCAGCTTAACTCCGGCTAATGAAAAACTGTTTTTT.

The V call is TRBV6-6, the J call TRBJ2-7; D is undetermined. This CDR3 is 10 amino acids long. The V gene's germline CDR1 is MNHNY and CDR2 SVGAGI (reference sequence). Trimming stripped 2 bases from V and 7 bases from J, with 3 bases between. In DNA form, the CDR3 reads TGTGCCAGCAGTTACCCGGAGCAGTACTTC. This codes for CASSYPEQYF.

The chain joins TRBV7-6 to TRBJ2-1; 9 positions agree with TRBD2. Per germline, CDR1 SGHVS and CDR2 FNYEAQ. V gave up 5 bases and J gave up 5 bases; unmatched junction bases: 10. This CDR3 comprises 16 residues. CDR3 sequence: CASSPRLAGSHNEQFF. CDR3 DNA sequence: TGTGCCAGCAGCCCGCGGCTAGCGGGATCGCACAATGAGCAGTTCTTC.

This clone turned up a few times. The V gene is TRBV5-1, the J gene TRBJ1-6; D remains ambiguous. CDR1 and CDR2 (germline): SGHRS, YFSETQ. This CDR3 comprises 13 residues. Trimming shortened V by 0 bases and J by 10 bases, and 8 bases separated the two germline ends. The CDR3 here is CASSLGGSSPLHF. For the CDR3, the DNA is TGCGCCAGCAGCTTGGGTGGGAGCTCACCCCTCCACTTT.

This clone appeared a few times. V is TRBV12-2 and J is TRBJ2-5; the table's D call, TRBD2, has no DNA check behind it. TRBV12-2 is recorded as a pseudogene. The CDR3 contains 13 residues. CDR3 DNA sequence: TGTGCAGGTAGACTAGCCCTACAAGAGACCCAGTACTTC. The encoded protein is CAGRLALQETQYF.

The sample holds a few counts of this clone. CDR3 DNA sequence: TGTGCCAGCACCGGAGGAAACTATGGCTACACCTTC. This sequence encodes CASTGGNYGYTF. V usage is TRBV6-5 and J usage is TRBJ1-2; D unclear. The ends were cut back, 7 bases at V and 2 bases at J, with 8 bases in the middle. This CDR3 is 12 amino acids long. Germline values: CDR1 MNHEY, CDR2 SVGAGI.

This clone has more than one count but fewer than ten. The chain is built from TRBV19 and TRBJ2-7; a weak D match, TRBD1 (5 bases). V gave up 3 bases and J gave up 2 bases, with 11 bases separating them. The CDR3 runs to 14 residues. Germline CDR1 is LNHDA and CDR2 is SQIVND (reference sequence). CDR3 region: CASSIWTTTYEQYF. CDR3 bases: TGTGCCAGTAGTATCTGGACAACCACCTACGAGCAGTACTTC.

J is TRBJ2-7 and V is TRBV9; 8 bases map to TRBD1. Losses at the gene ends were 0 bases for V and 1 base for J; bases not matched to a gene: 3. The CDR3 sequence is 15 residues long. The germline V gene has CDR1 SGDLS and CDR2 YYNGEE. CDR3 sequence: CASSVGQGLSYEQYF. The CDR3, as DNA: TGTGCCAGCAGCGTAGGACAGGGGCTGTCCTACGAGCAGTACTTC.

V usage is TRBV6-5 and J usage is TRBJ1-5, with D tentatively TRBD1 (6 bases). The CDR3 is 15 amino acids. Germline CDR1 reads MNHEY; CDR2 reads SVGAGI. Trimming cost V 7 bases and J 2 bases, with 15 bases left between them. The CDR3 coding sequence is TGTGCCAGCAAGTCGATAGGGGGAGGCAATCAGCCCCAGCATTTT. Residues: CASKSIGGGNQPQHF.

V gene TRBV9 combines with J gene TRBJ1-5, with 10 bases aligning to TRBD1. Trimming took 4 bases from V and 4 from J; bases not matched to a gene: 2. The CDR3 extends over 14 amino acids. Germline loops: CDR1 SGDLS, CDR2 YYNGEE. The CDR3 is CASSRTGGNQPQHF. The CDR3 DNA follows: TGTGCCAGCAGCAGGACAGGGGGGAATCAGCCCCAGCATTTT.

The J gene is TRBJ2-2, the V gene TRBV11-3, with 8 bases fitting TRBD1. V was pared by 2 bases and J by 1 base, with 3 bases of the junction left unmatched. CDR1 SGHNT and CDR2 YENEEA come from the germline V gene. The CDR3 contains 16 residues. The CDR3 DNA reads TGTGCCAGCAGCTTACGGGGACAGGTGAACACCGGGGAGCTGTTTTTT. This translates into CASSLRGQVNTGELFF.

In its sample, this clone was seen a few times. The J gene is TRBJ2-1, the V gene TRBV6-4; 10 bases are a match to TRBD2. Germline trimming cut 5 bases from V and 4 bases from J; bases unmatched to any gene: 2. This CDR3 is built from 14 residues. CDR1 and CDR2 from the germline V gene are MRHNA and SNTAGT. The CDR3 DNA is TGTGCCAGCAGTCTAGCGGGGGTTTACAATGAGCAGTTCTTC. Protein sequence: CASSLAGVYNEQFF.

The chain couples TRBV4-1 to TRBJ2-1; 9 bases line up with TRBD2. There are 15 residues in the CDR3. CDR1 MGHRA and CDR2 YSYEKL come from the germline V gene. The V gene end was trimmed by 1 base and the J gene end by 2 bases; junction bases not matched to a gene: 0. CDR3 sequence: CASSQGTSAYNEQFF. The CDR3 coding sequence is TGCGCCAGCAGCCAAGGGACTAGCGCCTACAATGAGCAGTTCTTC.

This clone has just a few counts. The chain is built from TRBV19 and TRBJ1-2; 10 nucleotides align to TRBD1. This CDR3 contains 16 residues. The ends lost 3 bases at V and 4 bases at J; junction bases unmatched: 8. The germline V gene has CDR1 LNHDA and CDR2 SQIVND (reference sequence). The CDR3 coding sequence is TGTGCCAGTAGTATGGCGGGGACAGGGGTGAGCTATGGCTACACCTTC. This sequence encodes CASSMAGTGVSYGYTF.

This clone was seen more than once but under ten times. This chain joins TRBV7-9 and TRBJ2-3, with 7 bases fitting TRBD2. Germline loops: CDR1 SEHNR, CDR2 FQNEAQ (reference sequence). V dropped 6 bases and J dropped 0; count of bases not matched to a gene: 12. This CDR3 contains 17 residues. The CDR3 region has the DNA TGTGCCAGCAGTTTCCCCAGGGCGGGAGTGAGCACAGATACGCAGTATTTT. Protein product: CASSFPRAGVSTDTQYF.

This clone was observed a few times. The CDR3 coding sequence is TGTGCCACCAGCACCAGAATAACAGGGTTCTACGAGCAGTACTTC. It is translated as CATSTRITGFYEQYF. The chain recombines TRBV15 with TRBJ2-7; D possibly corresponds to TRBD1 (6 bases). CDR1 is LNHNV and CDR2 is YYDKDF in the germline V gene (reference sequence). With 4 bases removed from V and 3 bases from J, the gap between germline ends came to 16 bases. The CDR3 loop spans 15 amino acids. Drawing the rest from reference TRBV15 and TRBJ2-7, the complete variable domain is DAMVIQNPRYQVTQFGKPVTLSCSQTLNHNVMYWYQQKSSQAPKLLFHYYDKDFNNEADTPDNFQSRRPNTSFCFLDIRSPGLGDTAMYLCATSTRITGFYEQYFGPGTRLTVT.

This clone was detected only a few times. The J gene is TRBJ2-5, the V gene TRBV27; weak D call: TRBD2 (5 bases). Trimming shortened V by 3 bases and J by 5 bases, and 13 bases separated the two germline ends. Germline CDR1 reads MNHEY; CDR2 reads SMNVEV (reference sequence). The CDR3 runs 14 residues. The DNA of the CDR3 is TGTGCCAGCAGTTTGGTGGGAGAGGACGAGACCCAGTACTTC. It translates to CASSLVGEDETQYF.

The CDR3 nucleotides are TGTGCCAGCAGCTCCGGAAGGGAGAAAGCTTTCTTT. Protein product: CASSSGREKAFF. This rearrangement joins TRBV11-2 to TRBJ1-1; D is undetermined. The germline V gene encodes CDR1 SGHAT and CDR2 FQNNGV. The CDR3 runs to 12 residues. V gave up 4 bases and J gave up 9 bases, with 12 bases separating them.